A selection of T cell receptor beta chains follows, all from one sample in a study of cytomegalovirus exposure and HLA in healthy donors. Sequencing was performed with immunoSEQ multiplex PCR; in TCRdb, only in-frame clones are kept and a portion is missing. The table records 46,000 or so clones, roughly 63% of them present only once. The sequencing sample was made of PBMCs. The receptors here all came from a man in his 60s in good health and CMV-seropositive. CDR3s include the opening cysteine and the closing phenylalanine or tryptophan. The order of the fields is CDR3 length, clone size, J gene, V gene, D gene, CDR3 DNA, CDR3 protein. A D gene is named only where the DNA matches it firmly. The listing skips clone size in some rows; elsewhere it reads once, few, many or a size class.

14	NA	TRBJ2-1	TRBV27	TRBD2	TGTGCCAGCAAAGTTAGAGCGGGAGTGGATGAGCAGTTCTTC	CASKVRAGVDEQFF
8	NA	TRBJ1-1	TRBV27	NA	TGTGTGTGCCGCGGAGCTTTCTTT	CVCRGAFF
17	NA	TRBJ2-1	TRBV27	TRBD2	TGTGCCAGCAGTTTATTTGGGAGGCTAGCGGGAGACAATGAGCAGTTCTTC	CASSLFGRLAGDNEQFF
17	few	TRBJ2-6	TRBV2	NA	TGTGCCAGCAGTGAAGCCGACAGTAGCTCTGGGGCCAACGTCCTGACTTTC	CASSEADSSSGANVLTF
12	NA	TRBJ1-2	TRBV2	NA	TGTGCCAGCAGTGACAGCGGGGGTGGCTACACCTTC	CASSDSGGGYTF
15	NA	TRBJ1-5	TRBV28	TRBD1	TGTGCCAGCAGTCCCAGGGGGCTTGGCAATCAGCCCCAGCATTTT	CASSPRGLGNQPQHF
13	few	TRBJ2-7	TRBV19	NA	TGTGCCAGTAGTCTACAGGACAGCTACGAGCAGTACTTC	CASSLQDSYEQYF
15	few	TRBJ1-2	TRBV19	TRBD1	TGTGCCAGTAGTGCCGACAGGGATGAGGGCTATGGCTACACCTTC	CASSADRDEGYGYTF
15	NA	TRBJ2-1	TRBV7-2	NA	TGTGCCAGCAGCTTAGCGGGAGTCTCCTACAATGAGCAGTTCTTC	CASSLAGVSYNEQFF
17	NA	TRBJ2-1	TRBV7-8	TRBD2	TGTGCCAGCAGCTTACTAGCGGGAGGGCCGGCCTACAATGAGCAGTTCTTC	CASSLLAGGPAYNEQFF
14	NA	TRBJ1-2	TRBV5-4	NA	TGTGCCAGCAGCTTGGTCCGGGGTGGGTATGGCTACACCTTC	CASSLVRGGYGYTF
16	NA	TRBJ2-3	TRBV7-9	NA	TGTGCCAGCAGCTTAGAAGGAGACGACGGCACAGATACGCAGTATTTT	CASSLEGDDGTDTQYF
17	NA	TRBJ2-3	TRBV5-1	NA	TGCGCCAGCAGCTTGGATGGGCTAGCGACTAGCACAGATACGCAGTATTTT	CASSLDGLATSTDTQYF
16	NA	TRBJ2-6	TRBV6-1	NA	TGTGCCAGCAGTGGGGCGGGAAGCTCTGGGGCCAACGTCCTGACTTTC	CASSGAGSSGANVLTF
16	once	TRBJ2-2	TRBV7-6	TRBD2	TGTGCCAGCAGCCCTGGCGGGGGACGAGGGGCCGGGGAGCTGTTTTTT	CASSPGGGRGAGELFF
14	NA	TRBJ2-7	TRBV9	TRBD2	TGTGCCAGCAGTGAAGCTAGCGGGAGTTACGAGCAGTACTTC	CASSEASGSYEQYF
15	NA	TRBJ1-5	TRBV7-9	NA	TGTGCCAGCAGTTTAGGGGGGCTCGGCAATCAGCCCCAGCATTTT	CASSLGGLGNQPQHF
17	NA	TRBJ2-1	TRBV4-3	TRBD2	TGCGCCAGCAGCCAAGGGAAAAGCGGGAGTACCTACAATGAGCAGTTCTTC	CASSQGKSGSTYNEQFF
15	NA	TRBJ2-1	TRBV7-9	TRBD2	TGTGACAGCAGCCCGCGGGAGCCCTCCTACAATGAGCAGTTCTTC	CDSSPREPSYNEQFF
17	few	TRBJ2-7	TRBV10-3	TRBD2	TGTGCCATCAGTGAGTTGACTAGCGGGAGTAGATCCTACGAGCAGTACTTC	CAISELTSGSRSYEQYF
16	NA	TRBJ2-1	TRBV19	TRBD1	TGTGCCAGTAGTATAGCCCCGGGACAGGGGTCCAATGAGCAGTTCTTC	CASSIAPGQGSNEQFF
16	NA	TRBJ2-7	TRBV7-2	NA	TGTGCCAGCAGTCAAAACAAAGGGACTCGGACCTACGAGCAGTACTTC	CASSQNKGTRTYEQYF
13	NA	TRBJ2-7	TRBV10-3	TRBD1	TGTGCCACCCGGACAGGGGATGGGTACGAGCAGTACTTC	CATRTGDGYEQYF
12	NA	TRBJ2-2	TRBV30	TRBD2	TGTGCCTGGAGAGGGACTAGCGGGGAGCTGTTTTTT	CAWRGTSGELFF
13	few	TRBJ2-5	TRBV5-1	NA	TGCGCCAGCAGCCAGGGGGGACAAGAGACCCAGTACTTC	CASSQGGQETQYF
13	few	TRBJ2-7	TRBV28	NA	TGTGCCAGCAGTCTAGGCGGTATGGGCGAGCAGTACTTC	CASSLGGMGEQYF
16	NA	TRBJ1-5	TRBV27	TRBD1	TGTGCCAGCAGTTTAAATGGACAGGGGTACAATCAGCCCCAGCATTTT	CASSLNGQGYNQPQHF
13	once	TRBJ2-5	TRBV7-6	NA	TGTGCCAGCAGCGAGAGCGGGCAAGAGACCCAGTACTTC	CASSESGQETQYF
16	NA	TRBJ2-1	TRBV11-2	TRBD2	TGTGCCAGCAGCTTAGCCCGACTAGCGGGAGTGAGTGAGCAGTTCTTC	CASSLARLAGVSEQFF
16	NA	TRBJ2-7	TRBV18	TRBD1	TGTGCCAGCTCACCTTCAACCGGGACAGTTTCCTACGAGCAGTACTTC	CASSPSTGTVSYEQYF
16	NA	TRBJ2-2	TRBV4-3	NA	TGCGCCAGCAGCCAAGTCTCAGGGTTAAACACCGGGGAGCTGTTTTTT	CASSQVSGLNTGELFF
16	NA	TRBJ1-5	TRBV4-2	NA	TGTGCCAGCAGCCAAGGTGGGCGGGGTTCCGATCAGCCCCAGCATTTT	CASSQGGRGSDQPQHF
16	few	TRBJ2-7	TRBV21-1	NA	TGTGCCAGCAGCAAAGGCGAGGACAGGGCGACCTACGAGCAGTACTTC	CASSKGEDRATYEQYF
16	NA	TRBJ2-7	TRBV15	NA	TGTGCCACCAGCAGAGAGTTGACTAGTCTGGGTTACGAGCAGTACTTC	CATSRELTSLGYEQYF
16	NA	TRBJ2-7	TRBV27	TRBD2	TGTGCCAGCAGTTTATACCTAGCGGGAGGCTTGGCCGAGCAGTACTTC	CASSLYLAGGLAEQYF
11	NA	TRBJ2-7	TRBV11-2	NA	TGTGCCAGCAGCCCGTCCTACGAGCAGTACTTC	CASSPSYEQYF
14	few	TRBJ2-3	TRBV4-2	NA	TGTGCCAGCAGCCAAGATAGGTTGCAGGGGTGGTTGTATTTT	CASSQDRLQGWLYF
13	NA	TRBJ2-3	TRBV7-3	TRBD2	TGTGCCAGCAGCTACGTTAGCGGGGATACGCAGTATTTT	CASSYVSGDTQYF
17	NA	TRBJ2-2	TRBV18	TRBD2	TGTGCCAGCTCACCACGCCAAGCGGGAGACTTAGGCGGGGAGCTGTTTTTT	CASSPRQAGDLGGELFF
13	NA	TRBJ1-2	TRBV5-4	NA	TGTGCCAGCAGCTCGCAGGGCAGCTATGGCTACACCTTC	CASSSQGSYGYTF
15	once	TRBJ2-7	TRBV5-1	TRBD2	TGCGCCAGCAGATCGGGACTAGCGGGAGTTTACGAGCAGTACTTC	CASRSGLAGVYEQYF
13	NA	TRBJ2-7	TRBV9	NA	TGTGCCAGCAGCTTCTTAATCGGGGGCGAGCAGTACTTC	CASSFLIGGEQYF
13	few	TRBJ2-1	TRBV4-3	NA	TGCGCCAGCAGCCAAGAACTTTACAATGAGCAGTTCTTC	CASSQELYNEQFF
16	NA	TRBJ2-7	TRBV11-2	TRBD2	TGTGCCAGCAGCTCCTTTACTAGCGGGATCTCCTACGAGCAGTACTTC	CASSSFTSGISYEQYF
13	NA	TRBJ1-2	TRBV2	NA	TGTGCCAGCAGTGAAAACAGGGAAGGAGGCTACACCTTC	CASSENREGGYTF